These 8 T cell receptor beta chains were sequenced from one sample in a study of blood T cell repertoires in COVID-19. Measured with immunoSEQ multiplex PCR; TCRdb has only the in-frame clones, and not every one. The sample has about 180,000 clones, 70% to 90% seen once. Sequenced input: peripheral blood. The receptors were gathered from a man in his fifties or sixties with acute or convalescent COVID-19.

This chain connects TRBV18 to TRBJ1-1; D gene uncertain. This CDR3 spans 15 amino acids. CDR1 and CDR2 from the germline V gene are KGHSH and LQKENI. The V end was cut by 2 bases, the J end by 1 base, with 11 bases between. The DNA of the CDR3 is TGTGCCAGCTCACCATATCACAGCAAGAACACTGAAGCTTTCTTT. Its translation: CASSPYHSKNTEAFF. The entire variable domain, with the rest obtained from reference TRBV18 and TRBJ1-1, is as follows: NAGVMQNPRHLVRRRGQEARLRCSPMKGHSHVYWYRQLPEEGLKFMVYLQKENIIDESGMPKERFSAEFPKEGPSILRIQQVVRGDSAAYFCASSPYHSKNTEAFFGQGTRLTVV.

About this clone: A read error may produce the germline difference seen at one junction end. The chain couples TRBV7-8 to TRBJ2-1; TRBD2 matches 15 bases. The V gene's germline CDR1 is SGHVS and CDR2 FQNEAQ. The CDR3 has 20 residues. The CDR3 sequence is CASSLAWTSGRVGSSNEQFF. The CDR3 nucleotides read TGTGCCAGCAGCTTAGCATGGACTAGCGGGAGGGTGGGTTCCTCCAATGAGCAGTTCTTC. Drawing the rest from reference TRBV7-8 and TRBJ2-1, the complete variable domain is GAGVSQSPRYKVAKRGQDVALRCDPISGHVSLFWYQQALGQGPEFLTYFQNEAQLDKSGLPSDRFFAERPEGSVSTLKIQRTQQEDSAVYLCASSLAWTSGRVGSSNEQFFGPGTRLTVL.

This chain uses TRBV29-1 with TRBJ2-7, with 12 nucleotides matching TRBD2. CDR1 and CDR2 from the germline V gene are SQVTM and ANQGSEA. This CDR3 has 14 amino acids. The V gene end was trimmed by 6 bases and the J gene end by 7 bases; junction bases not matched to a gene: 10. This chain's CDR3 is CSVDKTSGSGEQYF. CDR3 DNA sequence: TGCAGCGTAGACAAGACTAGCGGGAGCGGAGAGCAGTACTTC.

CDR3 DNA sequence: TGTGCCAGCAGGCTCGACAGGGGGCTTTCACCCCTCCACTTT. Amino acid sequence: CASRLDRGLSPLHF. The chain joins TRBV7-2 to TRBJ1-6; 10 positions match TRBD1. This CDR3 has 14 amino acids. The junction had 5 bases not matched to a gene; V was cut back by 6 bases and J by 9 bases. CDR1 and CDR2 from the germline V gene are SGHTA and FQGNSA. Full variable domain (missing parts from reference TRBV7-2 and TRBJ1-6): GAGVSQSPSNKVTEKGKDVELRCDPISGHTALYWYRQSLGQGLEFLIYFQGNSAPDKSGLPSDRFSAERTGGSVSTLTIQRTQQEDSAVYLCASRLDRGLSPLHFGNGTRLTVT.

The chain uses TRBV4-1 and TRBJ2-1; 7 nucleotides match TRBD2. The germline V gene encodes CDR1 MGHRA and CDR2 YSYEKL. This CDR3 is built from 15 residues. V lost 2 bases to trimming and J lost 15 bases; unmatched junction nucleotides: 16. The CDR3 coding sequence is TGCGCCAGCAGCCAAAGGGACCTCGGGAGGCCTGGCCCGTTCTTC. It codes for CASSQRDLGRPGPFF.

The rearrangement uses TRBV6-4 and TRBJ2-3; TRBD1 might be the D (6 bases). CDR1 and CDR2 from the germline V gene are MRHNA and SNTAGT. Trimming shortened V by 7 bases and J by 0 bases, and 14 bases separated the two germline ends. This CDR3 has 15 amino acids. The CDR3 region is CASIKGESSTDTQYF. CDR3 nucleotide sequence: TGTGCCAGCATTAAGGGGGAGAGTAGCACAGATACGCAGTATTTT.

The chain carries TRBV28 and TRBJ1-4; D is possibly TRBD1 (6 bases). V lost 6 bases to trimming and J lost 4 bases, with 21 bases between them. CDR1 is MDHEN, CDR2 SYDVKM, per germline. The CDR3 contains 17 residues. CDR3 sequence: CASSPGGRGLGNEKLFF. CDR3 in DNA: TGTGCCAGCAGCCCCGGAGGCAGGGGCCTTGGTAATGAAAAACTGTTTTTT.

This chain joins TRBV20-1 and TRBJ1-1; TRBD1 aligns across 8 bases. The germline CDR1 and CDR2 sequences are DFQATT and SNEGSKA (reference sequence). V shed 4 bases, J shed 10 bases, and the junction held 5 bases outside the gene matches. The CDR3 has 11 amino acids. The CDR3: CSATGQGPAFF. CDR3 DNA sequence: TGCAGTGCTACCGGACAGGGACCAGCTTTCTTT.